This T cell receptor beta chain is from a study of cytomegalovirus exposure and HLA in healthy donors. Overall study context: Most genotyped donors, 81% of 350 to 500, had Caucasian-associated genetic ancestry. The study's findings and limits: Within a later analysis, the majority of CMV-associated TCR beta chains appeared HLA-restricted.

It was with 60 Vbeta and 13 Jbeta primers that the PCR ran. Assay used: immunoSEQ multiplex PCR; TCRdb lists only in-frame clones, some missing. In the table there are about 140,000 clones, approximately 86% of which are singletons. From germline, CDR1 is LNHDA and CDR2 SQIVND (reference sequence). CDR3 length: 17 residues. The germline V and J ends were trimmed by 3 bases and 1 base, with 13 bases remaining between them. A word on this clone: As yet, its antigen is unknown.

V and J are TRBV19 and TRBJ2-6, with D possibly being TRBD2 (5 bases). The sequence derives from a middle-aged woman in good health and CMV-seronegative. Sequencing was carried out using PBMCs. The CDR3 bases are TGTGCCAGTAGTATGAGGGCCACCCGTTCTGGGGCCAACGTCCTGACTTTC. This gives the protein CASSMRATRSGANVLTF.